The clone carrying this TCR beta chain came up many times. The antigen remains unidentified. The source of the sample is a study of CD8 T cells in ankylosing spondylitis. TCRdb analysed the 5' RACE reads with MiXCR anew, one entry per CDR3 protein. The sample has 24,000 or so distinct CDR3 sequences; 10% to 15% are singletons. The study's findings and limits: As reported, disease-linked clones showed significant enrichment in matched ankylosing spondylitis synovial fluid.

The sequence was collected from a male donor with ankylosing spondylitis or in good health (not recorded which). Source material: blood.

CDR3 in amino acids: CSARAGLSSYNSPLHF. The CDR3 coding sequence is TGCAGTGCGCGTGCGGGGCTGAGCTCCTATAATTCACCCCTCCACTTT. J is TRBJ1-6 and V is TRBV20-1; possible D gene TRBD1, 5 bases. The CDR3 has 16 amino acids. Trimming took 6 bases from V and 0 from J, leaving 15 bases between them. Per the germline V gene, CDR1 is DFQATT and CDR2 is SNEGSKA (reference sequence).